This T cell receptor beta chain comes out of a study of blood T cell repertoires in COVID-19. As processed by the authors: Amplification with reference gene primers provided the estimates of nucleated cell counts. This table comes from immunoSEQ multiplex PCR, and its TCRdb copy is limited to in-frame clones, with some not included. The D gene and trimming were derived from the DNA, and the V and J assignments and clone size from that table. The data contain about 140,000 clones, 88% of them singletons. Germline V gene lookup returns CDR1 SGHNT and CDR2 YYREEE (reference sequence). V shed 5 bases and J 5 bases; nucleotides not matched to a gene: 7. The length of the CDR3 is 15 residues.

The V and J genes are TRBV5-4 and TRBJ1-1; the match to TRBD1 covers 12 bases. The sequence was obtained from a woman between 50 and 59 years old with acute or convalescent COVID-19. Sequenced: peripheral blood. The CDR3 spells CASRGQGAGGTEAFF. The DNA of the CDR3 is TGTGCCAGCAGGGGACAGGGGGCGGGAGGGACTGAAGCTTTCTTT. The variable domain in full, completed from reference TRBV5-4 and TRBJ1-1, reads ETGVTQSPTHLIKTRGQQVTLRCSSQSGHNTVSWYQQALGQGPQFIFQYYREEENGRGNFPPRFSGLQFPNYSSELNVNALELDDSALYLCASRGQGAGGTEAFFGQGTRLTVV.